This TCR beta chain came from a study of blood T cell repertoires in COVID-19. Sequencing used immunoSEQ multiplex PCR; TCRdb keeps in-frame clones, though not all of them. The table has about 400,000 clones, approximately 90% seen once; the top ten hold approximately 1.5%. With V trimmed by 0 bases and J by 0 bases, 7 bases remained unmatched. Germline V CDR1 and CDR2: MGHRA, YSYEKL. The CDR3 is 18 residues long. The receptor was isolated from a woman aged 25-40 years with active or convalescent COVID-19. The source material was peripheral blood. The chain links TRBV4-1 to TRBJ1-5; TRBD1 agrees at 8 bases. CDR3 DNA sequence: TGCGCCAGCAGCCAAGAACAGGGGGGGTATGTTAGCAATCAGCCCCAGCATTTT. Its protein product is CASSQEQGGYVSNQPQHF.